These T cell receptor beta chains were read from a single sample in a study of blood T cells in healthy people across ages. In TCRdb, the 5' RACE reads were re-called with MiXCR into one record per CDR3 protein. The table lists 1.8 million or so distinct CDR3 sequences, 39% of them singletons. The sample taken for sequencing was blood. These receptor sequences come from a human donor in good health. The CDR3 runs from the conserved cysteine through the conserved F or W. A D gene is named only where the DNA matches it firmly. Clone size is not always given. Where it is, it says once, few, many or a class for expanded clones.

cdr3_nt	cdr3_aa	clone_size	d_call	v_call	j_call
TGTGCCAGCAGTGAACATACAGGGAATAGCAATCAGCCCCAGCATTTT	CASSEHTGNSNQPQHF	few	NA	TRBV6-1	TRBJ1-5
TGTGCCAGCAGCCAAGGAAGCACCGGGGAGCTGTTTTTT	CASSQGSTGELFF	NA	NA	TRBV3-1	TRBJ2-2
TGCAGTGCGACAGGGGTTAACTATGGCTACACCTTC	CSATGVNYGYTF	NA	TRBD1	TRBV20-1	TRBJ1-2
TGCGCCAGCAGCTTGCTGACAGGGGACTACGAGCAGTACTTC	CASSLLTGDYEQYF	NA	TRBD1	TRBV5-1	TRBJ2-7
TGTGCCAGCAGCTTAGACGTTAGGAACACTGAAGCTTTCTTT	CASSLDVRNTEAFF	NA	NA	TRBV7-2	TRBJ1-1
TGCAGCGTTGGGCACTCTCAAACAGATACGCAGTATTTT	CSVGHSQTDTQYF	NA	NA	TRBV29-1	TRBJ2-3
TGTGCCAGCAGTGAAGCCGAGGACAGTATGATGAACACTGAAGCTTTCTTT	CASSEAEDSMMNTEAFF	NA	NA	TRBV2	TRBJ1-1
TGTGCCAGCAGCTCGGGACCCGCAGGAGGGGAAACGCAGTATTTT	CASSSGPAGGETQYF	few	NA	TRBV7-3	TRBJ2-3
TGCGCCAGCAGCTTGGAGTCAGGCTACTATGGCTACACCTTC	CASSLESGYYGYTF	NA	NA	TRBV5-1	TRBJ1-2
TGTGCCAGCAGTGCTGACAGGAGAGGGGAGACCCAGTACTTC	CASSADRRGETQYF	NA	NA	TRBV12-3/TRBV12-4	TRBJ2-5
TGTGCCAGTGGCCGGGACAGGGATCAGCCCCAGCATTTT	CASGRDRDQPQHF	NA	TRBD1	TRBV6-5	TRBJ1-5
TGTGCCAGCTGGCAGGAACGCTCGGCCCTCTCGGAGCAGTACTTC	CASWQERSALSEQYF	NA	NA	TRBV2	TRBJ2-7
TGTGCCAGCAGCGTAGAGCCAGCGGGGGGCCAAGAGGCCCAGTACTTC	CASSVEPAGGQEAQYF	NA	TRBD2	TRBV9	TRBJ2-5
TGTGCCAGCAGCTCAGGGACAGATGGCTACACCTTC	CASSSGTDGYTF	many	TRBD1	TRBV7-9	TRBJ1-2
TGTGCCAGCAGCTGGGCCAGTGTTAACTCCTACAATGAGCAGTTCTTC	CASSWASVNSYNEQFF	many	NA	TRBV13	TRBJ2-1
TGCGCCAGCAGCTTGGCCTTACTTAACACTGAAGCTTTCTTT	CASSLALLNTEAFF	many	NA	TRBV5-1	TRBJ1-1
TGTGCCAGCAGCCTGGACAGGGTGCAAGACATTCAGTACTTC	CASSLDRVQDIQYF	few	TRBD1	TRBV7-2	TRBJ2-4
TGTGCCAGCAGCTTAACGACCGGCCGATACAATGAGCAGTTCTTC	CASSLTTGRYNEQFF	few	NA	TRBV7-2	TRBJ2-1
TGTGCCAGCAGTTACCGCCAGGGGCACCGCGAAAAACTGTTTTTT	CASSYRQGHREKLFF	few	NA	TRBV6-5	TRBJ1-4
TGCAGCGTTGAGGTTAGCACGAAGCAGTACTTC	CSVEVSTKQYF	NA	NA	TRBV29-1	TRBJ2-4
TGTGCCAGCAGAACAGGGGGGGGAAACATTCAGTACTTC	CASRTGGGNIQYF	NA	NA	TRBV6-2/TRBV6-3	TRBJ2-4
TGCGCCAGCAGCGGACCCGGGGGGGCCCGAGAGACCCAGTACTTC	CASSGPGGARETQYF	NA	TRBD2	TRBV4-1	TRBJ2-5
TGTGCCAGCAGCTTGGGTCATTCATCCATTCAGTACTTC	CASSLGHSSIQYF	NA	NA	TRBV7-3	TRBJ2-4
TGCAGCGTTGAAGTAGTCGAGGGGGGGCGAGGAGAGACCCAGTACTTC	CSVEVVEGGRGETQYF	few	NA	TRBV29-1	TRBJ2-5
TGTGCCAGCAGTCTAGCGGGGGCCGGACAAGAGACCCAGTACTTC	CASSLAGAGQETQYF	few	TRBD2	TRBV5-1	TRBJ2-5
TGTACCAGCAGCTTAGGGGTGTGGAACACCGGGGAGCTGTTTTTT	CTSSLGVWNTGELFF	NA	NA	TRBV5-5	TRBJ2-2
TGCAGTGCTACTCCCAGAACTAGCGTCGAGCAGTACTTC	CSATPRTSVEQYF	NA	TRBD2	TRBV20-1	TRBJ2-7
TGTGCCAGCAGTGATAGACAGAACATATACAATGAGCAGTTCTTC	CASSDRQNIYNEQFF	few	NA	TRBV25-1	TRBJ2-1
TGTGCCAGCAGCTTGAAGTACTCTGGGGCCAACGTCCTGACTTTC	CASSLKYSGANVLTF	NA	NA	TRBV5-5	TRBJ2-6
TGCGCCAGCAGCCGATGGGCCCCTGGGGATACGCAGTATTTT	CASSRWAPGDTQYF	few	NA	TRBV4-3	TRBJ2-3
TGTGCCAGCAGCGGCGGACAGGGACTAAACACAGATACGCAGTATTTT	CASSGGQGLNTDTQYF	NA	NA	TRBV7-2	TRBJ2-3
TGTGCCAGCAGTTTAGGGACTAGCGGGGGACCAGCGTCCGGCACAGATACGCAGTATTTT	CASSLGTSGGPASGTDTQYF	NA	TRBD2	TRBV12-3/TRBV12-4	TRBJ2-3
TGCAGTGCTAGAGGGTGGGGTAGAATGGAGACCCAGTACTTC	CSARGWGRMETQYF	few	NA	TRBV20-1	TRBJ2-5
TGCGCCAGCAGCCAAGATTTGGTAGGGGGCGTCAATCAGCCCCAGCATTTT	CASSQDLVGGVNQPQHF	NA	TRBD1	TRBV4-3	TRBJ1-5
TGTGCCAGCAGCTTCGCTGGGGCCAACGTCCCGACTTTC	CASSFAGANVPTF	once	NA	TRBV5-6	TRBJ2-6
TGCGCCAGCAGCCTGCTGACAGCTACAGATACGCAGTATTTT	CASSLLTATDTQYF	NA	NA	TRBV5-1	TRBJ2-3
TGCGCCAGCAGCTTGGTTCCGGGACAGGGGGACGGCTATGGCTACACCTTC	CASSLVPGQGDGYGYTF	NA	TRBD1	TRBV5-1	TRBJ1-2
TGTGCCAGCAGCCAAGTCGAGACTAGCCTCGGAGATGAGCAGTTCTTC	CASSQVETSLGDEQFF	NA	TRBD2	TRBV14	TRBJ2-1
TGCAGTGCCACCGATAGCGGGGGGGCGAATGAGCAGTTCTTC	CSATDSGGANEQFF	few	TRBD2	TRBV20-1	TRBJ2-1
TGTGCCAGCAGCTTCGGTCTGTCAGTAGAGACCCAGTACTTC	CASSFGLSVETQYF	NA	NA	TRBV7-2	TRBJ2-5
TGCGCCAGCAGCCAAACCATTGCGGGGGGAGAGCAGTACTTC	CASSQTIAGGEQYF	NA	TRBD2	TRBV4-3	TRBJ2-4
TGTGCCAGCACCCTACGACCCTACGAGCAGTACTTC	CASTLRPYEQYF	few	NA	TRBV21-1	TRBJ2-7
TGTGCCACCCCAGGTGTGGGGACAGGGAGGGGAAACACCATATATTTT	CATPGVGTGRGNTIYF	once	TRBD1	TRBV12-3/TRBV12-4	TRBJ1-3
TGTGCCAGCAGCCAAACCAGGGTCGTCCAAGAGACCCAGTACTTC	CASSQTRVVQETQYF	few	NA	TRBV4-2	TRBJ2-5
TGCAGCGTGGGTCCAGGGACTAATGAAAAACTGTTTTTT	CSVGPGTNEKLFF	NA	NA	TRBV29-1	TRBJ1-4
TGTGCCATCAGTGGGGTCATGGGACAGGCAGGGATTAGCACAGATACGCAGTATTTT	CAISGVMGQAGISTDTQYF	few	TRBD1	TRBV10-3	TRBJ2-3
TGTGCCATCAGTGAATCCCTTATGGAGGAGACCCAGTACTTC	CAISESLMEETQYF	NA	NA	TRBV10-3	TRBJ2-5